The clone carrying this TCR beta chain has ten or more counts. The antigen remains unidentified. This record comes from a study of molecular identifiers for immune sequencing clone quantification. Study-level points and caveats: Detectable among about a million naive cells, according to reports, was Jurkat TCR RNA spiked in from one cell.

From the PCR reads, TCRdb called clonotypes with MiXCR, one entry per CDR3 protein. The table shows about 630,000 distinct CDR3 sequences, with around 25% occurring only once. Germline CDR1 MDHEN, CDR2 SYDVKM. The V and J ends lost 6 bases and 7 bases respectively, with 15 bases between them. CDR3 length: 13 residues. The chain is built from TRBV28 and TRBJ1-1; D is ambiguous. The TCR was taken from a human donor in good health. Some libraries in this study had Jurkat cell RNA spiked in. Sequencing was done on a sample of naive CD8+ T cells from blood, with Jurkat cell RNA spiked in. Stated subset: FACS-sorted CD8+CD4-CCR7+CD45RA+ naive T cells. CDR3: CASRLPLSIEAFF. In DNA, the CDR3 is TGTGCCAGCAGGCTCCCCCTCTCTATTGAAGCTTTCTTT.